This T cell receptor beta chain was documented in a study of blood T cell dynamics during melanoma immunotherapy. Turning to the study itself: First-line therapy was either pembrolizumab or nivolumab with ipilimumab for metastatic melanoma.

Time point given: week 3, after first cycle of checkpoint inhibitor. Only in-frame clones appear in the TCRdb table, and some are missing; sequencing was by immunoSEQ multiplex PCR. Among under 15,000 clones listed, approximately 87% were seen once. This clone appeared once. This specimen consisted of blood, obtained from a patient treated with checkpoint blockade. This TCR came from a human donor with melanoma.

CDR3 region: CASRNLAGVPGELFF. Here the CDR3 DNA reads TGTGCCAGCAGGAACCTAGCGGGAGTTCCCGGGGAGCTGTTTTTT. This chain connects TRBV7-9 to TRBJ2-2; the match to TRBD2 covers 10 bases. The CDR3 consists of 15 residues. CDR1 is SEHNR, CDR2 FQNEAQ, per germline (reference sequence). V lost 6 bases, J lost 6 bases, and 7 bases stayed unmatched.